This record looks at one T cell receptor beta chain sequence and its context. Its cognate antigen is unknown. This sample is part of a study of blood T cells in healthy people across ages. Extracted total RNA amounted to at least 5.5 micrograms for each sample. The CDR3 runs to 15 residues. CDR1 and CDR2 (germline): LNHNV, YYDKDF (reference sequence). V was pared by 1 base and J by 7 bases, with 15 bases between. Study results and caveats: Leaving the PBMCs unsorted stopped any conclusive comparison of naive versus antigen-experienced cells. It was found that TCR beta diversity correlated strongly with the percentage of naive T cells.

For the second PCR, which ran for 7 to 11 cycles, a sample-barcoded 5' primer and a J-beta primer mix were used. Each cDNA molecule was tagged by a template-switch adaptor with 12 random nucleotides. In TCRdb, the 5' RACE reads were re-called with MiXCR into one record per CDR3 protein. The sample holds about 970,000 distinct CDR3 sequences; roughly 50% are singletons and the top ten take roughly a fifth. The TCR comes from a woman in her fifties or sixties in good health. Specimen: blood. The chain employs TRBV15 and TRBJ2-3; no firm D call. The CDR3 DNA reads TGTGCCACCAGCAGAGGATCTCCGACTGCACATACGCAGTATTTT. Encoded protein: CATSRGSPTAHTQYF.